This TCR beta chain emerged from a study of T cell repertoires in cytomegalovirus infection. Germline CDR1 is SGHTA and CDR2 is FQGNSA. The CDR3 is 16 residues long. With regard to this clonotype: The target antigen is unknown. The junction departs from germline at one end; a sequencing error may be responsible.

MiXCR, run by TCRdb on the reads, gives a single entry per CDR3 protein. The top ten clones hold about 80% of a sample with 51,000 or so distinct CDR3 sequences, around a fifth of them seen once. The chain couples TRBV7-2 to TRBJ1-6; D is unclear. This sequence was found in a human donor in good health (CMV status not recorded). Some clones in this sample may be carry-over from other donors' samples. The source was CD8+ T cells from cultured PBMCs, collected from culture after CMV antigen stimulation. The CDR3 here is CACSFLDVAYNSPLHF. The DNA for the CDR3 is TGTGCCTGCAGCTTCCTGGACGTAGCCTATAATTCACCCCTCCACTTT.